One and the same sample provided the 5 T cell receptor beta chains below, sequenced in a study of T cell repertoires in ileal Crohn's disease. Profiled with immunoSEQ multiplex PCR; TCRdb holds only in-frame clones, not every one. The sample shows approximately 3,800 clones, about 80% of them seen only once. The specimen sequenced was ileal tissue. The receptors originated from an adult with Crohn's disease.

The chain links TRBV5-6 to TRBJ1-2; no reliable D call. This CDR3 is built from 13 residues. With 2 bases removed from V and 4 bases from J, the gap between germline ends came to 9 bases. In germline, CDR1 is SGHDT, CDR2 YYEEEE. The CDR3 DNA reads TGTGCCAGCAGCTTTAATCCCCGCTATGGCTACACCTTC. This codes for CASSFNPRYGYTF. The variable domain in full, with the rest retrieved from reference TRBV5-6 and TRBJ1-2, is DAGVTQSPTHLIKTRGQQVTLRCSPKSGHDTVSWYQQALGQGPQFIFQYYEEEERQRGNFPDRFSGHQFPNYSSELNVNALLLGDSALYLCASSFNPRYGYTFGSGTRLTVV.

This clone appeared a single time. The chain carries TRBV6-6 and TRBJ1-2, with D maybe TRBD1 (6 bases). V was pared by 6 bases and J by 8 bases, with 13 bases between. The CDR3 runs to 12 residues. Germline loops: CDR1 MNHNY, CDR2 SVGAGI (reference sequence). CDR3 residues: CASSPDRFGYTF. CDR3 sequence (DNA): TGTGCCAGCAGCCCGGACAGATTCGGCTACACCTTC.

The V and J genes are TRBV6-5 and TRBJ2-1, with D perhaps TRBD2 (6 bases). This CDR3 has 14 amino acids. Germline assignment: CDR1 MNHEY and CDR2 SVGAGI. The V and J ends lost 3 bases and 9 bases respectively, with 15 bases between them. CDR3 sequence reads: CASSYSDYRGEQFF. CDR3 coding DNA: TGTGCCAGCAGTTATTCGGACTATCGCGGTGAGCAGTTCTTC.

The V gene is TRBV19, the J gene TRBJ1-1, with D tentatively TRBD1 (6 bases). Looked up from germline, CDR1 is LNHDA and CDR2 is SQIVND (reference sequence). CDR3 length: 14 residues. Trimming removed 4 bases from V and 2 bases from J, with 11 bases in between. Here the CDR3 DNA reads TGTGCCAGTAGTACTGGACAGAGAAACACTGAAGCTTTCTTT. This gives the protein CASSTGQRNTEAFF.

V usage is TRBV5-1 and J usage is TRBJ1-4, with D maybe TRBD1 (5 bases). Looked up from germline, CDR1 is SGHRS and CDR2 is YFSETQ. V was pared by 4 bases and J by 4 bases, with 17 bases between. The CDR3 is 16 amino acids. CDR3 sequence reads: CASSVRPPGLNEKLFF. The CDR3 region has the DNA TGCGCCAGCAGCGTCCGACCCCCGGGACTTAATGAAAAACTGTTTTTT.